This T cell receptor beta chain appears in the sequencing data of a study of blood T cell repertoires in COVID-19 (dated by TCRdb to the early 2020s). Concerning the study at large: Samples from collaborators originated in the United States, Italy and Spain and spanned both the acute and convalescent phases of COVID-19. The material from the prospective study consisted of cDNA or gDNA derived from T cells, B-cell-depleted T cells, or PBMCs. Deeply sampled blood TCRbeta repertoires from subjects exposed to, actively infected with, or recovered from COVID-19 were included in the dataset. A freely available public database, intended as a resource for researchers studying the immune response to SARS-CoV-2, is where the repertoires were released. Samples were obtained from the ongoing ImmuneRACE study (first 160 participants) and from roughly 1,300 subjects provided by 6 global collaborators. Nearly every sample came with metadata listing a de-identified subject ID, COVID-19 status, age in years and sex. Where HLA class I and class II types were available, the types were taken from metadata supplied by the sample provider, not from assay-based typing. Study-level results and caveats: Clinical and demographic metadata were provided uncurated, with the amount varying by source and participant.

CDR1 and CDR2, looked up from the germline V gene, are MNHNS and SASEGT. The CDR3 goes from the cysteine to the phenylalanine over 16 residues. CDR3 DNA only is kept here, 48 bases in frame from base 1. Compared with germline, V lacks 2 bases and J lacks 0 bases; bases without a gene match: 3. Points on this clone: The antigen this receptor binds is unknown. Base quality data are lacking; no much larger clone is found one base away.

Whole blood was collected in K2EDTA tubes by collaborating institutions according to the institutions' own protocols. For TCRbeta analysis, collaborators shipped samples in one of three forms: frozen whole blood, isolated PBMCs, or DNA extracted from either of those sample types. The immunoSEQ Assay, a bias-controlled multiplex PCR, was used to amplify TCRbeta CDR3 regions from genomic DNA. The original pipeline was this. The number of nucleated cells in each sample was estimated by amplification of reference gene primers within the assay. To quantify the absolute abundance of each unique TCRbeta CDR3 rearrangement, sequence reads were collapsed and filtered. For each sample, productive Simpson clonality was calculated by taking the square root of Simpson's diversity index across productive rearrangements. TCRdb mirrors the immuneACCESS table, restricted to in-frame sequences. Some clones are absent from its copies; in checked studies, under half trace to an unresolved V gene, and the reason for the others is unknown. The DNA gave D and trimming, while V, J and clone size come from that table. This sample is represented by 110,000 or so clones; about 85% of them were singletons. The ten largest clones take up more than 3.5% of the sample.

The chain employs TRBV6-1 and TRBJ2-2; 7 central nucleotides agree with TRBD1. Sequenced sample: peripheral blood. The receptor comes from an older woman with acute or convalescent COVID-19. The CDR3 in this case is CASSEYQGANTGELFF. The DNA sequence is given as TGTGCCAGCAGTGAATATCAGGGGGCGAACACCGGGGAGCTGTTTTTT.